What follows are 13 T cell receptor beta chains derived from one specimen sequenced in a study of blood T cells in healthy people across ages. A J-beta primer mix and a sample-barcoded 5' primer were used in a second PCR of about 7 to 12 cycles. TCRdb ran MiXCR on the 5' RACE reads and lists one entry per CDR3 protein. In the table there are about 1.5 million distinct CDR3 sequences, roughly 43% of which are singletons. Sequenced sample: blood. These receptors all come from a woman aged 18-29 years in good health.

Only a few counts were recorded for this clonotype. This chain uses TRBV7-2 with TRBJ2-5; 13 nucleotides match TRBD2. Germline-derived CDR1 and CDR2 are SGHTA and FQGNSA. Germline trimming cut 2 bases from V and 1 base from J; bases unmatched to any gene: 10. CDR3 size: 19 residues. This CDR3 is CASSLRIGTSGVSQETQYF. The CDR3 DNA reads as TGTGCCAGCAGCTTAAGGATCGGGACTAGCGGGGTCTCCCAAGAGACCCAGTACTTC.

The sample holds one count of this clonotype. The rearrangement uses TRBV12-3 or TRBV12-4 and TRBJ2-3; TRBD1 or TRBD2 may be the D gene (5 bases each). This CDR3 region has 15 residues. The V gene lost 6 bases and the J gene lost 4 bases, with 17 bases spanning the gap. The CDR3 here is CASRSRDHRADTQYF. CDR3 DNA: TGTGCCAGCAGGTCTCGGGACCACCGCGCAGATACGCAGTATTTT.

This clonotype has at least ten counts. The chain employs TRBV29-1 and TRBJ2-5; 9 positions match TRBD2. Trimming took 5 bases from V and 3 from J; bases not matched to a gene: 7. The germline gives CDR1 SQVTM, CDR2 ANQGSEA. The CDR3 is made up of 14 amino acids. CDR3 sequence (DNA): TGCAGCGTTAGTAGCGGGGGCGCGGAAGAGACCCAGTACTTC. It specifies CSVSSGGAEETQYF.

The chain carries TRBV7-8 and TRBJ2-1, with 9 nucleotides matching TRBD1. This CDR3 is built from 16 residues. The J segment lost 4 bases and the V segment lost 2 bases, leaving 6 bases of the junction unmatched. Germline V gene sequence: CDR1 SGHVS, CDR2 FQNEAQ. The CDR3 is CASSLNRDREYNEQFF. CDR3 DNA sequence: TGTGCCAGCAGCTTAAACCGGGACAGGGAGTACAATGAGCAGTTCTTC. The whole variable domain, filled in from reference TRBV7-8 and TRBJ2-1, reads GAGVSQSPRYKVAKRGQDVALRCDPISGHVSLFWYQQALGQGPEFLTYFQNEAQLDKSGLPSDRFFAERPEGSVSTLKIQRTQQEDSAVYLCASSLNRDREYNEQFFGPGTRLTVL.

The V and J genes are TRBV7-9 and TRBJ2-3, with a weak D call TRBD2 (6 bases). The CDR3 length is 16 residues. V was pared by 2 bases and J by 0 bases, with 12 bases between. Germline V CDR1 and CDR2: SEHNR, FQNEAQ (reference sequence). In nucleotides, the CDR3 is TGTGCCAGCAGCTTACGGAGGACTACTAGCACAGATACGCAGTATTTT. It specifies CASSLRRTTSTDTQYF. Variable domain in full (rest from reference TRBV7-9 and TRBJ2-3): DTGVSQNPRHKITKRGQNVTFRCDPISEHNRLYWYRQTLGQGPEFLTYFQNEAQLEKSRLLSDRFSAERPKGSFSTLEIQRTEQGDSAMYLCASSLRRTTSTDTQYFGPGTRLTVL.

This clonotype has more than one count but fewer than ten. The chain joins TRBV12-3 or TRBV12-4 to TRBJ2-3; TRBD2 matches at 13 bases. After removal of 5 bases from V and 2 bases from J, the junction contained 7 bases not matched to a gene. The CDR3 sequence is 17 residues long. The CDR3: CASSVSGLAGPTDTQYF. CDR3 DNA sequence: TGTGCCAGCAGTGTCTCGGGACTAGCGGGACCCACAGATACGCAGTATTTT.

This clonotype appeared many times. V is TRBV4-3 and J is TRBJ2-7; D is perhaps TRBD2 (6 bases). CDR1 and CDR2 (germline): LGHNA, YSLEER. The CDR3 has 11 residues. The germline V and J ends were trimmed by 11 bases and 3 bases, with 11 bases remaining between them. This chain's CDR3 is CAASSGYEQYF. CDR3 nucleotides: TGCGCCGCAAGTAGCGGCTACGAGCAGTACTTC.

This sequence joins TRBV5-1 and TRBJ2-5; possible D gene TRBD2, 6 bases. The CDR3 length is 16 residues. V lost 0 bases to trimming and J lost 11 bases, with 23 bases between them. CDR1 is SGHRS and CDR2 is YFSETQ in the germline V gene. CDR3 sequence: CASSLAGGITYNEQYF. CDR3 bases: TGCGCCAGCAGCTTGGCCGGGGGTATCACCTACAATGAGCAGTACTTC.

The V gene is TRBV27, the J gene TRBJ1-2, with 7 bases lining up with TRBD1. V lost 4 bases and J lost 4; bases outside the gene matches: 15. The CDR3 is 17 amino acids. Germline lookup yields CDR1 MNHEY and CDR2 SMNVEV (reference sequence). CDR3 sequence (DNA): TGTGCCAGCAGTTCCAATGAGGGGGACAGCAACCTCTATGGCTACACCTTC. Residues: CASSSNEGDSNLYGYTF.

The chain employs TRBV2 and TRBJ1-6, with D hard to call. The CDR3 covers 11 residues. Trimming left V 4 bases short and J 10 bases short, with 5 bases between. Germline V gives CDR1 SNHLY, CDR2 FYNNEI. CDR3 DNA sequence: TGTGCCAGCAGTGTGGAGTCACCCCTCCACTTT. As protein: CASSVESPLHF. The complete variable domain, with remaining parts taken from reference TRBV2 and TRBJ1-6, reads EPEVTQTPSHQVTQMGQEVILRCVPISNHLYFYWYRQILGQKVEFLVSFYNNEISEKSEIFDDQFSVERPDGSNFTLKIRSTKLEDSAMYFCASSVESPLHFGNGTRLTVT.

This clonotype was detected many times. V usage is TRBV27 and J usage is TRBJ2-7; no firm D call. There are 14 residues in the CDR3. Between the trimmed V and J ends, which lost 6 bases and 2 bases, there was a span of 14 bases. CDR1 and CDR2 (germline): MNHEY, SMNVEV (reference sequence). CDR3 coding DNA: TGTGCCAGCAGCTTAACTGGCGTTACCTACGAGCAGTACTTC. Amino acid sequence: CASSLTGVTYEQYF.

This clonotype has only a few counts. The chain carries TRBV14 and TRBJ2-1; tentative D call: TRBD2 (6 bases). The V gene lost 0 bases and the J gene lost 7 bases, with 10 bases spanning the gap. The CDR3 spans 14 residues. Germline V CDR1 and CDR2: SGHDN, FVKESK. CDR3 bases: TGTGCCAGCAGCCAAGACCGGGGGTTTAATGAGCAGTTCTTC. This encodes CASSQDRGFNEQFF.

The gene calls are TRBV19 and TRBJ1-1; tentative D call: TRBD1 (5 bases). Germline-derived CDR1 and CDR2 are LNHDA and SQIVND (reference sequence). V was cut by 5 bases and J by 7 bases, with 17 bases left in between. This CDR3 is 14 amino acids long. The CDR3 loop reads CASSFSPGLREAFF. The CDR3 region has the DNA TGTGCCAGTAGTTTCTCTCCGGGACTCCGTGAAGCTTTCTTT.